Below are 2 T cell receptor beta chains sequenced from a single sample in a study of T cell responses to AZD1222 COVID-19 vaccine. Method: immunoSEQ multiplex PCR; TCRdb's copy keeps in-frame clones and lacks some. The sample carries some 150,000 clones, around 86% recorded once. The input for sequencing was peripheral blood, taken on day 0 of MenACWY control vaccination. Receptors originate from an adult in good health.

The V and J genes are TRBV7-8 and TRBJ2-7, with 7 bases that match TRBD2. CDR1 is SGHVS and CDR2 is FQNEAQ in the germline V gene. The length of the CDR3 is 14 residues. The ends lost 0 bases at V and 2 bases at J; junction bases unmatched: 1. CDR3 sequence reads: CASSLAAGAYEQYV. The DNA for the CDR3 is TGTGCCAGCAGCTTAGCGGCGGGGGCCTACGAGCAGTACGTC.

The sample holds a few counts of this clone. The rearrangement uses TRBV4-1 and TRBJ2-1, with D unclear. V dropped 0 bases and J dropped 2 bases, with 11 bases sitting between them. The CDR3 length is 16 residues. Looked up from germline, CDR1 is MGHRA and CDR2 is YSYEKL. The CDR3, as DNA: TGCGCCAGCAGCCAAGATCTAAGCGTAACCTACAATGAGCAGTTCTTC. Residues: CASSQDLSVTYNEQFF.